This entry concerns a single TCR beta chain. Its antigen remains unknown. This sample is part of a study of cytomegalovirus exposure and HLA in healthy donors. Study in general: Approximately 180 million T cells yielded 100 million or so unique TCR beta sequences in earlier analysis.

Germline trimming cut 4 bases from V and 4 bases from J; bases unmatched to any gene: 6. CDR1 and CDR2 (germline): SGHVS, FQNEAQ. The CDR3 has 15 residues. Study-wide results and caveats: Later analysis revealed greater clonal expansion in HLA-associated TCR beta chains than in equally common others. Later analysis showed most CMV-associated TCR beta chains appearing HLA-restricted. Approximately 160 TCR beta chains were listed as cytomegalovirus-associated.

In the PCR, 60 Vbeta and 13 Jbeta primers were used. The repertoire was sequenced with immunoSEQ multiplex PCR; TCRdb's copy has only in-frame clones and lacks some. This sample has 60,000 to 100,000 clones, with around 78% found just once. This receptor was identified in a male donor in good health and CMV-seropositive. The sample comprised PBMCs. J is TRBJ1-5 and V is TRBV7-8; 8 bases map to TRBD1. Written as DNA, the CDR3 is TGTGCCAGCAGCTCAGGACAGGGTGGAAATCAGCCCCAGCATTTT. As protein: CASSSGQGGNQPQHF.